This T cell receptor (beta chain) was captured in a study of cytomegalovirus exposure and HLA in healthy donors (dated by TCRdb to 2016 to 2017). Concerning the study at large: An earlier analysis of several hundred of the donors reported roughly 300 Gb of sequence data and 95 million to 120 million unique TCR beta sequences obtained from around 180 million T cells. HLA typing included class I and class II loci at four-digit resolution. Across about 370 genotyped donors of the cohort, an average of about 250,000 unique TCR beta nucleotide sequences per donor were sequenced, and approximately 19% of those sequences were non-productive. An earlier analysis of roughly 600 of the donors used high-throughput TCR beta sequencing to judge whether each TCR beta V gene segment behaved as functional or pseudogenic. In a later analysis, previously published TCR beta repertoires from 666 donors were re-analyzed and high-resolution HLA genotyping was added so that TCR occurrence patterns could be studied. Genome-wide SNP genotypes for about 55% of the 666 donors were used in a later genetic analysis, which treated that subset as a discovery cohort. Donor age, sex, ethnicity and CMV serostatus were compiled together with the repertoire data. An early release that covered about 600 HLA-typed donors contained around 300 gigabases of sequencing data and around 85 million unique TCR sequences. Every repertoire in the discovery cohort had been generated on one and the same sequencing platform. Besides the first cohort of hundreds of subjects, a separate validation cohort made up of 90 to 150 different subjects was used. Typing coverage differed by locus: A, B, C, DRB1 and DQB1 were typed in about 620-630 donors, DQA1 in approximately 520, DPA1 in 600 to 610, and DPB1 in roughly 450. Among the roughly 400 genotyped donors, around 81% belonged to the genetic ancestry cluster associated with self-reported Caucasian donors. About five DR-DQ haplotypes were handled as single units for association and clustering because linkage in the cohort was strong. To predict cytomegalovirus infection status, the study combined high-throughput TCR immunosequencing, statistical association of individual TCRs with disease status, and machine learning. Using immunosequencing, the study profiled T cell repertoires from some 670 subjects and related those repertoires to cytomegalovirus serostatus. The study aimed to test whether signatures of past pathogen exposure could be identified by cataloging public T cell receptors. Rather than drawing on any new phenotypic data, the later analysis identified candidate immune exposures from TCR beta sequences and the way those sequences occurred across donors.

Study-wide conclusions, independent of this receptor: The sequencing pipeline was judged likely to have produced a cluster of highly shared sequence variants as a technical artifact. In a later analysis, several top co-occurrence clusters were reported to appear linked to parvovirus B19, influenza, CMV and Epstein-Barr virus. An earlier analysis of approximately 590 of the donors showed that most TCR beta V segments appeared in productive rearrangements either about 87% or about 30% of the time, which broadly matched IMGT annotations. A further reported finding was that TCR beta sequences accurately predicted the HLA-A and HLA-B alleles for most subjects in the first cohort. Because some donors lacked HLA typing at each locus, the association tests relied only on the typed subset. A later genetic analysis associated a missense DCLRE1C variant with V-gene and J-gene trimming of TCR beta chains, and an independent cohort replicated the association. In vitro tests confirmed that three of the cytomegalovirus-associated TCR beta chains recognize cytomegalovirus antigens. According to a later analysis, most CMV-associated TCR beta chains appeared to be HLA-restricted, and the HLA associations seemed to be driven largely by CMV exposure. In both the original and validation cohorts, the classifier was reported to diagnose cytomegalovirus status with high specificity and sensitivity. For the cohort, immune exposure information was limited to CMV serostatus. Because the 87-base-pair reads could not distinguish some IMGT-functional V segments, including TRBV6-2 and TRBV6-3, those segments were excluded. The study listed 150 to 200 TCR beta chains as associated with cytomegalovirus. Because counts were too low, roughly 16 rarely observed V segments, including chromosome 9 orphons, were left out of the earlier analysis of a few hundred of the donors. A later analysis found that TCR association rates varied across HLA loci, with DRB1 alleles showing the most associated TCRs and HLA-C alleles the fewest. In this cohort, only TCR beta chains were sequenced, and detectable features were limited by the absence of alpha or paired-chain data. Linkage disequilibrium might explain the correlated functional status among segregating V segments, but an unknown experimental factor could not be ruled out. It was suggested by the authors that the approach could potentially be generalized to other disease states and immunological phenotypes. When HLA alleles, especially DR and DQ, strongly co-occurred, TCR associations were difficult to assign to individual alleles. The presence/absence analyses assumed that sequencing depth was roughly uniform across donors, and that assumption may not be true. Specific HLA alleles were associated with 15,000 to 20,000 TCR beta sequences at a false discovery rate of 0.05 in a later analysis. Most TCR sequences were observed very rarely across donors, whereas some public TCRs were present in many individuals. A later analysis found that HLA-associated TCR beta chains were more clonally expanded and had lower generation probabilities than equally common non-associated chains. In a later genetic analysis, fewer N-insertions in productive TCRs were reported among donors in an Asian-associated ancestry cluster than the roughly 670-donor mean.

The cysteine opens and the phenylalanine closes a CDR3 of 12 amino acids. Left in the record is the CDR3 DNA by itself, 36 bases read in frame from the first base. V and J lose 4 bases and 8 bases, and a span of 11 bases separates them. CDR1 and CDR2, per the germline V gene (reference sequence), are SGHAT and FQDESV. The cohort comprised hundreds of healthy bone marrow donors. At the time of sampling, all cohort members were nominally healthy, though unrecorded immune exposures were likely present. The donor tested CMV seronegative, placing the donor among the 350 or so seronegative members of the cohort. Each donor provided a peripheral blood sample, and peripheral blood mononuclear cells were used for TCR beta sequencing. Genomic DNA was extracted from the blood cell samples with the Qiagen DNeasy Blood Extraction Kit. The library came from the immunoSEQ multiplex PCR assay. A mixture of 60 forward primers for TCR Vbeta segments and 13 reverse primers for TCR Jbeta segments was used in the multiplex PCR. A multiplex PCR assay on genomic DNA amplified the CDR3 region of rearranged TCR beta genes. The amplified TCR beta libraries were sequenced on the Illumina HiSeq System as 87-base-pair reads. The authors' analysis ran thus. A later analysis counted about 80 million unique TCR beta chains across the 600 to 850 repertoires, and roughly 11 million of these chains were shared by at least two donors. To remove PCR and sequencing errors, raw reads were error-corrected and collapsed into unique sequences using a nearest-neighbor algorithm that merged closely related sequences. Alignment of CDR3 sequences to IMGT reference sequences was used to assign V, D and J gene segments. For a sequence to be retained, a match of at least six nucleotides to both a V gene segment and a J gene segment was required. A rearrangement counted as productive if the CDR3 had no stop codons and remained in frame with V and J, and every other rearrangement counted as non-productive. CDR3 was defined according to IMGT convention as the region running from the second conserved V-encoded cysteine to the conserved J-encoded phenylalanine. Sequences without an unambiguous match to a single V gene segment were excluded from the earlier analysis of several hundred of the donors. In an earlier analysis of 450 to 750 of the donors, a V segment was called functional when productive rearrangements were above 56.7%, and segregating when the standard deviation between donors exceeded 5%. A statistical classification framework was built to diagnose cytomegalovirus status from the catalog of TCR beta chain sequences. In a later analysis, TCR nucleotide sequences were compared against IMGT/GENE-DB human TR gene sequences so that V and J genes could be assigned. The TCRdist pipeline was used in a later analysis to assign CDR3 sequences and most-parsimonious VDJ recombination scenarios. In a later analysis, every TCR beta chain was defined by the combination of its CDR3 amino acid sequence and its V-gene family, and reads without a unique V-gene family were dropped. As a way to deal with suspected cross-contamination and a sequencing artifact, a later analysis dropped approximately 590 nucleotide sequences that were highly shared and had low generation probability. A later analysis calculated a clonal expansion index for each public chain from normalized within-repertoire ranks of inferred template counts. A later analysis computed generation probabilities with a VDJ recombination model fitted to out-of-frame rearrangements, and checked the results against IGoR. In a later analysis, TCR-TCR, TCR-HLA and TCR-CMV co-occurrence was scored with hypergeometric tests, and a repertoire-size bias correction was applied to TCR pairs. In a later analysis, false discovery rates were estimated by permuting HLA or CMV assignments 20 times. In a later analysis, co-occurring TCRs were grouped using DBSCAN, with TCRdist sequence similarity added in when clustering inside HLA-allele-positive subsets. Repertoires with fewer than 30,000 or more than 120,000 public chains, plus five repertoires with anomalous nucleotide sharing, were excluded from co-occurrence clustering. Imported from immuneACCESS, the table was reduced by TCRdb to in-frame sequences with V and J called. These copies leave out some clones; in studies compared against another copy, an unresolved V gene accounts for under half, and the cause of the remainder is not known. V and J calls and clone size come straight from that table; D and trimming were deduced from the DNA. Within this sample are 170,000 or so clones, with about three quarters of them counted one time only. The ten largest clones add up to approximately 5.1% of the sample.

As concerns this clone: Its antigen has not been determined. No qualities accompany the bases; no much larger clone lies one base away.

The chain couples TRBV11-1 to TRBJ1-2; the D gene is perhaps TRBD1, from 6 matching bases. The TCR comes from a man between 35 and 55 years old in good health and CMV-seronegative. Sequencing was carried out using PBMCs. The CDR3 region: CASSSQGRGYTF. The DNA reads TGTGCCAGCAGCTCACAGGGTCGGGGCTACACCTTC.